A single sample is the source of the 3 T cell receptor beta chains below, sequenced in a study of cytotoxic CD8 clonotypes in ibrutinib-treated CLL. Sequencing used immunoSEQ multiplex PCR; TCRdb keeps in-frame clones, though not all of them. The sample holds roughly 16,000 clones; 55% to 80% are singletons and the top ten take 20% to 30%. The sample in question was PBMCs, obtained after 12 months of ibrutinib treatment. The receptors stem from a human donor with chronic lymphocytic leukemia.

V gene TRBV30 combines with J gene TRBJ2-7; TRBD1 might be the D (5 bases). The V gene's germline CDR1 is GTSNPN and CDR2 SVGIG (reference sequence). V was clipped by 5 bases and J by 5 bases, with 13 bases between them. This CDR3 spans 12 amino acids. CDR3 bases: TGTGCCTGGGATACAGGTTTTAACGAGCAGTACTTC. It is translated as CAWDTGFNEQYF.

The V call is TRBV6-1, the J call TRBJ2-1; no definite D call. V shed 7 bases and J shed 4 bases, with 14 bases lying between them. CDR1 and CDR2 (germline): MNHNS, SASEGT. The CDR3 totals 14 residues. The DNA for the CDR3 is TGTGCCAGCACTCCACCCGGAGCATACAATGAGCAGTTCTTC. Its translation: CASTPPGAYNEQFF.

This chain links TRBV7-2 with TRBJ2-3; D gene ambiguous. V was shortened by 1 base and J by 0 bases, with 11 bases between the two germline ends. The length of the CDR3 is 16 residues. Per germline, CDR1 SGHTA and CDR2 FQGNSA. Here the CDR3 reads CASSLVGHSSTDTQYF. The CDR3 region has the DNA TGTGCCAGCAGCTTAGTAGGTCACAGTAGCACAGATACGCAGTATTTT. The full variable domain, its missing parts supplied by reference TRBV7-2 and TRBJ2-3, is GAGVSQSPSNKVTEKGKDVELRCDPISGHTALYWYRQSLGQGLEFLIYFQGNSAPDKSGLPSDRFSAERTGGSVSTLTIQRTQQEDSAVYLCASSLVGHSSTDTQYFGPGTRLTVL.